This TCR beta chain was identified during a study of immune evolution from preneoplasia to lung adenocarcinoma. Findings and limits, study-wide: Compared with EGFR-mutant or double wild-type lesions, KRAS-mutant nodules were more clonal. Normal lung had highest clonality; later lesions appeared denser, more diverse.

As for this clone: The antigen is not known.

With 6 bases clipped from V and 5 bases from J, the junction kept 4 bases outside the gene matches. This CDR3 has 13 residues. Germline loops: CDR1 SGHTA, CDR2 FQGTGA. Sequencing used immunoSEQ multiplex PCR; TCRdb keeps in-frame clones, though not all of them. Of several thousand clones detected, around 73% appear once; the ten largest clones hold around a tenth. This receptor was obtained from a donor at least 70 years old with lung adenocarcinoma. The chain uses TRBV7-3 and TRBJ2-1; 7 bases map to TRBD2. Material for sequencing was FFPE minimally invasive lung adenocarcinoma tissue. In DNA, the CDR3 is TGTGCCAGCAGTGCTAGCGGAAACAATGAGCAGTTCTTC. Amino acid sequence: CASSASGNNEQFF. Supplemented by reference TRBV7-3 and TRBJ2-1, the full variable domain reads GAGVSQTPSNKVTEKGKYVELRCDPISGHTALYWYRQSLGQGPEFLIYFQGTGAADDSGLPNDRFFAVRPEGSVSTLKIQRTERGDSAVYLCASSASGNNEQFFGPGTRLTVL.